The clone carrying this T cell receptor (beta chain) was picked up many times. Its target is not known. These data belong to a study of human T cells and chemical hapten exposure. Study as a whole: All through the approximately 22-week study, the scalp of each patient received diphenylcyclopropenone doses weekly. On the upper back, patch tests were applied with 0.01% DPC and read at 6 days.

Germline values: CDR1 MNHEY, CDR2 SVGEGT. Trimming took 6 bases from V and 0 from J, leaving 3 bases between them. The CDR3 runs 12 residues. Time point in this sample: pre-sensitization, week 0. Treatment in this sample: therapeutic diphenylcyclopropenone sensitization with weekly scalp DPC. TCRdb redid the calling of the RACE reads with MiXCR, one entry per CDR3 protein. Of more than 300,000 distinct CDR3 sequences in the sample, about 5% were seen once. Study outcomes and limitations: The number of TCRs above 1 in 1000 frequency did not change after DPC sensitization.

This chain uses TRBV6-2 or TRBV6-3 with TRBJ2-1; D gene ambiguous. Sequencing used whole blood, obtained in connection with sensitization to the hapten diphenylcyclopropenone (DPC). The source of this sequence is a young woman with alopecia areata. Some clones in this sample may be carry-over from other donors' samples. CDR3 nucleotide sequence: TGTGCCAGCAGGTTCTCCTACAATGAGCAGTTCTTC. Protein: CASRFSYNEQFF.